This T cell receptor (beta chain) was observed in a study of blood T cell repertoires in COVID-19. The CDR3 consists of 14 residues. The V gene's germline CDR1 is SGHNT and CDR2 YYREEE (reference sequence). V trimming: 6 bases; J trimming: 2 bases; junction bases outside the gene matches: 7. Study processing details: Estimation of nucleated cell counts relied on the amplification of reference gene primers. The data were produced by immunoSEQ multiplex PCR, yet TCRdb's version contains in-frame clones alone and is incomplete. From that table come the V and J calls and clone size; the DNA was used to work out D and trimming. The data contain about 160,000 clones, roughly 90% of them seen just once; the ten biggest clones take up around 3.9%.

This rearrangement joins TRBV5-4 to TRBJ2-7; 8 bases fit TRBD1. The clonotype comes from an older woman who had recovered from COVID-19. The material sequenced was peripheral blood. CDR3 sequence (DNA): TGTGCCAGCAAGCAGGGGGCCGACGCCTACGAGCAGTACTTC. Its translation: CASKQGADAYEQYF.